This T cell receptor beta chain was captured by sequencing in a study of shared clonotypes between healthy human individuals. V lost 5 bases and J 1 base, leaving 15 bases between the germline ends. Germline lookup yields CDR1 SGHAT and CDR2 FQDESV (reference sequence). This CDR3 has 15 amino acids. The repertoire was sequenced with immunoSEQ multiplex PCR; TCRdb's copy has only in-frame clones and lacks some. Of 2 million to 3 million clones listed, roughly 93% are singletons. This receptor was obtained from a man younger than 30 in good health. Some clones in this sample may be carry-over from other donors' samples. The gene calls are TRBV11-1 and TRBJ2-7; a weak D match, TRBD1 (6 bases). The sequenced material came from naive CD4+ T cells from PBMCs. The subset denotes: CD45RA+ positively selected. CDR3 protein: CASSIFPGQSYEQYF. CDR3 nucleotides: TGTGCCAGCAGCATCTTCCCGGGACAATCCTACGAGCAGTACTTC.